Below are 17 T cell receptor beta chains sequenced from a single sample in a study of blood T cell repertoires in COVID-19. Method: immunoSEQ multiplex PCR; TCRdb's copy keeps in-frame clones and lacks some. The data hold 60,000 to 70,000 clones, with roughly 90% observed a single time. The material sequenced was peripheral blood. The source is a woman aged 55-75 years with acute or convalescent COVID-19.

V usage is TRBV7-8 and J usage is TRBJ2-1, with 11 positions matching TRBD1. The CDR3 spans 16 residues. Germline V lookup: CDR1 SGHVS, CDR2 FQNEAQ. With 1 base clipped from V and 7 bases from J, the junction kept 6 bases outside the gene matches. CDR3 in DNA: TGTGCCAGCAGCTTAGTCGGACAGGGGGCTCGGAATGAGCAGTTCTTC. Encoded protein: CASSLVGQGARNEQFF.

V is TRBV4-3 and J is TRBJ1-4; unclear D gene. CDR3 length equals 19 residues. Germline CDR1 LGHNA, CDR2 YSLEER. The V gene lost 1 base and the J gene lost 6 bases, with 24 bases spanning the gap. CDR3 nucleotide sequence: TGCGCCAGCAGCCAAGGGTTGAGGTTTTTCCACCCTTCGGATGAAAAACTGTTTTTT. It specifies CASSQGLRFFHPSDEKLFF.

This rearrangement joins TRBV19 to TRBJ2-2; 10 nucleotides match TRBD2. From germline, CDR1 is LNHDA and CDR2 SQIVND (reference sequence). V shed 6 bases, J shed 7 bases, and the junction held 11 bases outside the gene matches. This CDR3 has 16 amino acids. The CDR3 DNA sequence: TGTGCCAGTAGCCCACTAGCGGGACGAGTGGACGGGGAGCTGTTTTTT. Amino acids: CASSPLAGRVDGELFF. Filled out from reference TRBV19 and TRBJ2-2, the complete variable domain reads DGGITQSPKYLFRKEGQNVTLSCEQNLNHDAMYWYRQDPGQGLRLIYYSQIVNDFQKGDIAEGYSVSREKKESFPLTVTSAQKNPTAFYLCASSPLAGRVDGELFFGEGSRLTVL.

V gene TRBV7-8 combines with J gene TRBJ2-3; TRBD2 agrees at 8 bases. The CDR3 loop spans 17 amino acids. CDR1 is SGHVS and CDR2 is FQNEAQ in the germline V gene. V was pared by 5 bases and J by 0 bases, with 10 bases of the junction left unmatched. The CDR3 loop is CASSPLKRGTSTDTQYF. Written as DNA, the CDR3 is TGTGCCAGCAGCCCCCTAAAGCGGGGGACGAGCACAGATACGCAGTATTTT.

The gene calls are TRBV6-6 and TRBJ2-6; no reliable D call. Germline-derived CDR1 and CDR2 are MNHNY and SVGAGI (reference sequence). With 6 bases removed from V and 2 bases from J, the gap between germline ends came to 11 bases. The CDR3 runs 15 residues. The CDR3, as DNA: TGTGCCAGCAGCGGAGTCAGCGCTGGGGCCAACGTCCTGACTTTC. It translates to CASSGVSAGANVLTF.

In nucleotides, the CDR3 is TGTGCCAGCACCCTAGGACAGCTCTCCTATAATTCACCCCTCCACTTT. Its protein is CASTLGQLSYNSPLHF. The chain joins TRBV6-4 to TRBJ1-6; maybe TRBD1 (6 bases). The CDR3 is 16 residues long. The germline gives CDR1 MRHNA, CDR2 SNTAGT. Trimming left V 7 bases short and J 0 bases short, with 13 bases between.

CDR3 loop: CASSLDLSGNTIYF. The CDR3 DNA follows: TGTGCCAGCAGCTTGGATCTGTCTGGAAACACCATATATTTT. The chain links TRBV5-6 to TRBJ1-3; D gene unclear. From germline, CDR1 is SGHDT and CDR2 YYEEEE. The CDR3 sequence is 14 residues long. Deletions cut 0 bases from V and 1 base from J, with 5 bases between. The whole variable domain, remainder taken from reference TRBV5-6 and TRBJ1-3, is DAGVTQSPTHLIKTRGQQVTLRCSPKSGHDTVSWYQQALGQGPQFIFQYYEEEERQRGNFPDRFSGHQFPNYSSELNVNALLLGDSALYLCASSLDLSGNTIYFGEGSWLTVV.

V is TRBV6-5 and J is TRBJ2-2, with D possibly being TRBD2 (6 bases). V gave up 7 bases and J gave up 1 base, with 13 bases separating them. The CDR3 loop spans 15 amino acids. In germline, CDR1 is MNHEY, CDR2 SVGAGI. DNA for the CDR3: TGTGCCAGCACCGCGACTAGTTGGAACACCGGGGAGCTGTTTTTT. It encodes CASTATSWNTGELFF.

The CDR3: CASSPGTERGGEQYV. The CDR3, as DNA: TGTGCCAGCTCACCAGGGACAGAGCGTGGTGGCGAGCAGTACGTC. The chain carries TRBV18 and TRBJ2-7; TRBD1 matches 7 bases. CDR1 KGHSH and CDR2 LQKENI come from the germline V gene. The J segment lost 6 bases and the V segment lost 2 bases, leaving 10 bases of the junction unmatched. The CDR3 sequence is 15 residues long.

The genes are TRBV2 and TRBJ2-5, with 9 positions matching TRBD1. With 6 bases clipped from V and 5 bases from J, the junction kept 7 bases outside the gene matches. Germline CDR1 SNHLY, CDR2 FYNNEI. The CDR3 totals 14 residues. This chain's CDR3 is CASRRDRVEETQYF. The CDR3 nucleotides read TGTGCCAGCAGGCGGGACAGGGTAGAGGAGACCCAGTACTTC.

CDR3 protein: CASSSLGQVLYGYTF. CDR3 coding DNA: TGTGCCAGCAGTTCTCTGGGACAGGTCCTATATGGCTACACCTTC. The chain recombines TRBV6-5 with TRBJ1-2, with 8 bases matching TRBD1. Germline V gene lookup returns CDR1 MNHEY and CDR2 SVGAGI. This CDR3 contains 15 residues. Trimming cost V 4 bases and J 5 bases; bases outside gene matches: 9.

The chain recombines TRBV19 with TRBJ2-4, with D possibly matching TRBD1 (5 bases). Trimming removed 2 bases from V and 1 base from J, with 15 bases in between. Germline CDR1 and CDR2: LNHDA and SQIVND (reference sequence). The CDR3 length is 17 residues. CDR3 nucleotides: TGTGCCAGTAGTATAATCCGGGCAGGGATGGCCAAAAACATTCAGTACTTC. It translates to CASSIIRAGMAKNIQYF.

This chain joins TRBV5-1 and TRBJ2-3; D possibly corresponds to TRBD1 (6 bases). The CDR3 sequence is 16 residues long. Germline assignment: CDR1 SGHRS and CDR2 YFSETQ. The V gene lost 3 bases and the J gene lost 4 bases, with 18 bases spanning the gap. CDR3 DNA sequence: TGCGCCAGCAGCTCACGGGACACCAGCGGCGCAGATACGCAGTATTTT. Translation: CASSSRDTSGADTQYF.

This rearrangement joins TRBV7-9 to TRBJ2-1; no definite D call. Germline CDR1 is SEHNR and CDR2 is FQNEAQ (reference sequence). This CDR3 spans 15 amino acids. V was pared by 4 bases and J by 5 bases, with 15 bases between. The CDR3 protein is CASSSWSPLDNEQFF. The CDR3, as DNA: TGTGCCAGCAGCTCATGGTCACCCTTAGACAATGAGCAGTTCTTC.

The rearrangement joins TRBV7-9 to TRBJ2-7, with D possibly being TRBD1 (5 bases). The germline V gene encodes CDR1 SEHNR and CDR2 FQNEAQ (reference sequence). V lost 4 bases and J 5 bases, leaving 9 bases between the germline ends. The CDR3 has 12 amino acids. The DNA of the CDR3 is TGTGCCAGCAGCTCAGGGTGGGACGAGCAGTACGTC. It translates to CASSSGWDEQYV.

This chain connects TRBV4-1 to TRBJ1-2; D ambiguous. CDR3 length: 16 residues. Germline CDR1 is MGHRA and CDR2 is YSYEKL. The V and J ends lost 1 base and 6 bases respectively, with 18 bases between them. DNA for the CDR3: TGCGCCAGCAGCCAAGTACGACGGGGAAGGAGGGATGGCTACACCTTC. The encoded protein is CASSQVRRGRRDGYTF.

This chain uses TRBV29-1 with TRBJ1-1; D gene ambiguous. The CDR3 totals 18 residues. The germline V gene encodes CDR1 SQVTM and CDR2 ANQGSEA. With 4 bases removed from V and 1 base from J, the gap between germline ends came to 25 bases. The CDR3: CSVVPRRQTPTRNTEAFF. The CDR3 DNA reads TGCAGCGTTGTCCCCAGGAGGCAAACCCCGACACGGAACACTGAAGCTTTCTTT.